Below, 5 T cell receptor beta chains from the same sample are listed, as sequenced in a study of blood T cell repertoires in COVID-19. The data were produced by immunoSEQ multiplex PCR, yet TCRdb's version contains in-frame clones alone and is incomplete. The sample consists of around 170,000 clones, about 84% of them appearing once. Material for sequencing was PBMCs or T cells enriched from blood (not recorded which). The receptors originated from a man in his fifties or sixties who had recovered from COVID-19.

The rearrangement links TRBV30 to TRBJ2-5; D remains ambiguous. In germline, CDR1 is GTSNPN, CDR2 SVGIG (reference sequence). V was trimmed by 0 bases and J by 2 bases, leaving 7 bases between them. The CDR3 runs to 13 residues. The CDR3, as DNA: TGTGCCTGGAGTGTACAAATACAAGAGACCCAGTACTTC. As protein: CAWSVQIQETQYF.

J is TRBJ1-5 and V is TRBV15; D not certain. CDR1 is LNHNV, CDR2 YYDKDF, per germline (reference sequence). The CDR3 covers 14 residues. The V end was cut by 5 bases, the J end by 6 bases, with 14 bases between. The CDR3 here is CATSPWEGSQPQHF. The CDR3 DNA reads as TGTGCCACCAGCCCGTGGGAAGGGAGTCAGCCCCAGCATTTT.

Here the CDR3 reads CASSPNPGTGLGNEQFF. The DNA of the CDR3 is TGCGCCAGCAGCCCAAACCCCGGGACAGGGCTCGGCAATGAGCAGTTCTTC. The chain couples TRBV5-1 to TRBJ2-1; TRBD1 matches at 9 bases. The CDR3 extends over 17 amino acids. Per the germline V gene, CDR1 is SGHRS and CDR2 is YFSETQ. Trimming removed 4 bases from V and 6 bases from J; junction bases left unmatched: 14.

This rearrangement joins TRBV9 to TRBJ2-1; no clear D. V gave up 2 bases and J gave up 5 bases, with 8 bases separating them. The CDR3 spans 13 residues. In germline, CDR1 is SGDLS, CDR2 YYNGEE. The CDR3 DNA reads TGTGCCAGCAGCGTTGACTTAGACAATGAGCAGTTCTTC. Translated: CASSVDLDNEQFF.

The chain joins TRBV4-1 to TRBJ2-7, with D unclear. V was trimmed by 7 bases and J by 0 bases, leaving 13 bases between them. The CDR3 extends over 14 amino acids. Germline V gene sequence: CDR1 MGHRA, CDR2 YSYEKL. The CDR3 DNA reads as TGCGCCAGCAAACTGGCAGACTCCTCCTACGAGCAGTACTTC. Translating gives CASKLADSSYEQYF.